This T cell receptor (beta chain) was obtained from a study of T cell repertoires in aging, cancer and after chemotherapy. Study overall: Approximately 8 million TCR reads were in the whole dataset.

The V gene end was trimmed by 6 bases and the J gene end by 6 bases; junction bases not matched to a gene: 3. The length of the CDR3 is 13 residues. This clonotype is judged large. Its antigen is not identified. A mixed TRB-A/B primer pool amplified rearranged TRB by multiplex touch-down PCR. One entry per CDR3 protein, called by TCRdb with MiXCR from the multiplex PCR reads. Of 1,500 to 2,000 distinct CDR3 sequences in the sample, about a quarter are singletons; the top ten hold more than 9.5%. Peripheral blood genomic DNA, not sorted cells or RNA, was the template. The study's findings and limits: Rebound thymic output was suggested by rising median generation probability during chemotherapy in each cancer cohort. In healthy donors, age-related TCR diversity loss mainly reflected lost richness.

The sequence was obtained from a human donor with a solid tumor. Sequencing was performed on blood. The rearrangement uses TRBV12-3 or TRBV12-4 and TRBJ2-1, with 9 bases aligning to TRBD1. The CDR3 loop reads CASRGTGPNEQFF. CDR3 in DNA: TGTGCCAGCAGGGGGACAGGGCCCAATGAGCAGTTCTTC.